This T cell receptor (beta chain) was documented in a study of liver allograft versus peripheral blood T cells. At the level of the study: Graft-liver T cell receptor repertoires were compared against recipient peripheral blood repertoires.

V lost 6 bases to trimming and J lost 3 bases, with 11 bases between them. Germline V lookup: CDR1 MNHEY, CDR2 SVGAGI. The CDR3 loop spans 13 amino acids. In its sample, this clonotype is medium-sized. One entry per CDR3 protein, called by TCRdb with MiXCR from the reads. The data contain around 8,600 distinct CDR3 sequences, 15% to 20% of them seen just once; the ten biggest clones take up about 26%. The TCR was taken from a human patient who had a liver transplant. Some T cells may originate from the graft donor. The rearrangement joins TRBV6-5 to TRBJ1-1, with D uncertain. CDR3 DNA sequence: TGTGCCAGCAGCAATTCCGGCGACACTGAAGCTTTCTTT. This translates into CASSNSGDTEAFF.